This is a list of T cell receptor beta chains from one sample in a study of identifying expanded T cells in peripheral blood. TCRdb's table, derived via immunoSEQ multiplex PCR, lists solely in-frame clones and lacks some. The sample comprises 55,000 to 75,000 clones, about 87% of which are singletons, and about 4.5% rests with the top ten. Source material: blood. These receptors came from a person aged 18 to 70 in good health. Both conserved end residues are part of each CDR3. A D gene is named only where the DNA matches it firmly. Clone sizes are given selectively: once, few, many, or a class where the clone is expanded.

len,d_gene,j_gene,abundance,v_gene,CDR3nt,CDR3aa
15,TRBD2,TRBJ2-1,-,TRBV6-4,TGTGCCAGCAGTCAGGGCGGGAGCACTAGTAATGAGCAGTTCTTC,CASSQGGSTSNEQFF
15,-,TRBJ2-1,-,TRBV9,TGTGCCAGCAGCCCCAGGGGCTCCTCCTACAATGAGCAGTTCTTC,CASSPRGSSYNEQFF
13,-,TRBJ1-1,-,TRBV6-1,TGTGCCAGCCGGAGCAGGGAGAACACTGAAGCTTTCTTT,CASRSRENTEAFF
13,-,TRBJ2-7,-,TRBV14,TGTGCCAGCAGCCAAGATCTCTCCCGAGGTATACACTTC,CASSQDLSRGIHF
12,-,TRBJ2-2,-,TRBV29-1,TGCAGCGCCTGGCCGGGCACCGGGGAGCTGTTTTTT,CSAWPGTGELFF
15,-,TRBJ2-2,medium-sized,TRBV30,TGTGCCTGGAGTGTACCAGGGATGGACACCGGGGAGCTGTTTTTT,CAWSVPGMDTGELFF
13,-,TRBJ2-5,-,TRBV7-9,TGTGCCAGCACCCTCGTTTTCCAAGAGACCCAGTACTTC,CASTLVFQETQYF
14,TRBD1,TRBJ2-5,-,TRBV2,TGTGCCAGCAGTGAAATAAGGGGGCGCGAGACCCAGTACTTC,CASSEIRGRETQYF
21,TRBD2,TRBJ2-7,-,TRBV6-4,TGTGCCAGCAGTGACGTGCGGGAACGACTAGCGGGAGGGCTTAGCTCCTACGAGCAGTACTTC,CASSDVRERLAGGLSSYEQYF
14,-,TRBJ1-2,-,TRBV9,TGTGCCAGCAGCGTAGATTTAAGCTCCTATGGCTACACCTTC,CASSVDLSSYGYTF
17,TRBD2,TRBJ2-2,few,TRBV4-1,TGCGCCAGCAGCCAAGAAATCGGAGCGGGAGGTACCGGGGAGCTGTTTTTT,CASSQEIGAGGTGELFF
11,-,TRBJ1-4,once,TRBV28,TGTGCCAGCAGTCAGGGGCTGGGCCTGTTTTTT,CASSQGLGLFF
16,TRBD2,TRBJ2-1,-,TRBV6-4,TGTGCCAGCAGTGACTCCGGGACTAGCGGCTACAATGAGCAGTTCTTC,CASSDSGTSGYNEQFF
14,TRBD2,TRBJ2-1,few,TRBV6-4,TGTGCCAGCAGTGCTAGCGGGAGTTACAATGAGCAGTTCTTC,CASSASGSYNEQFF
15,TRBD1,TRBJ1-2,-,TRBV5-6,TGTGCCAGCAGCAGGACAGGGGGAACTAACTATGGCTACACCTTC,CASSRTGGTNYGYTF
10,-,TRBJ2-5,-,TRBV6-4,TGTGCCAGCAGTGACTCGACCGATTACTTC,CASSDSTDYF
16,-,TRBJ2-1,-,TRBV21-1,TGTGCCAGCAGCAAAGTCGATGCGCTGGTCTACAATGAGCAGTTCTTC,CASSKVDALVYNEQFF
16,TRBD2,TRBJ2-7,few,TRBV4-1,TGCGCCAGCAGCTTAGCCGGGACTAGCGGGAATTACGAGCAGTACTTC,CASSLAGTSGNYEQYF
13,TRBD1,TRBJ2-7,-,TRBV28,TGTGCCAGCAGTTTGACAGGGACCTACGAGCAGTACTTC,CASSLTGTYEQYF
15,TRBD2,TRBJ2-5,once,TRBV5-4,TGTGCCAGCAGGGTGCGCGCTAGCGGACAAGAGACCCAGTACTTC,CASRVRASGQETQYF
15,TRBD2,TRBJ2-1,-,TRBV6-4,TGTGCCACCTCCGAGCGGGAGGACTCCTACAATGAGCAGTTCTTC,CATSEREDSYNEQFF
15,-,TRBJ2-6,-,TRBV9,TGTGCCAGCAGCGTAGGAGGGACTGGGGCCAACGTCCTGACTTTC,CASSVGGTGANVLTF
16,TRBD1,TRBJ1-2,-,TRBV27,TGTGCCAGCAGTTTGGGGACACAGGGGGCCGGCTATGGCTACACCTTC,CASSLGTQGAGYGYTF
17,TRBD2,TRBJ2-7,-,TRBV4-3,TGCGCCAGCAGCCAAGGGGCCGGGACTAGCGGTTCCTACGAGCAGTACTTC,CASSQGAGTSGSYEQYF
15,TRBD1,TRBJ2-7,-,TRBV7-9,TGTGCCAGCAGCTCAACAAACAGGGGCGAGTACGAGCAGTACTTC,CASSSTNRGEYEQYF
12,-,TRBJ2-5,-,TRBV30,TGTGCCTGGACCCCAGAGAAAGAGACCCAGTACTTC,CAWTPEKETQYF
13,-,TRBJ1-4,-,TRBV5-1,TGCGCCAGCAGCTTGGGCCGCAATGAAAAACTGTTTTTT,CASSLGRNEKLFF
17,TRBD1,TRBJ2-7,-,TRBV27,TGTGCCAGCAGTTTATCATCCGGTGACAGGGGGCTTTACGAGCAGTACTTC,CASSLSSGDRGLYEQYF
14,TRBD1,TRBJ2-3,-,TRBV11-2,TGTGCCAGCAGCTGGACAGGGTGGGCAGATACGCAGTATTTT,CASSWTGWADTQYF
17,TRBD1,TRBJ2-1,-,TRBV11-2,TGTGCCAGCAGCTTATTTACTTTGACAGGGAGCTACAATGAGCAGTTCTTC,CASSLFTLTGSYNEQFF
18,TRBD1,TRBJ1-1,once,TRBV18,TGTGCCAGCTCAGGAAGGGACAGGGGCCCTTTCATGAACACTGAAGCTTTCTTT,CASSGRDRGPFMNTEAFF
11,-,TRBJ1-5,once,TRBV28,TGTGCCGGAGGGCCTTTTCAGCCCCAGCATTTT,CAGGPFQPQHF
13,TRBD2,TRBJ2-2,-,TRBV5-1,TGCGCCAGCCTTGGTTCGGGACTAGGGGAGCTGTTTTTT,CASLGSGLGELFF
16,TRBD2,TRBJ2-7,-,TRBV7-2,TGTGCCAGCAGCTTAGCACCTAGCGGGAGCTCCTACGAGCAGTACTTC,CASSLAPSGSSYEQYF
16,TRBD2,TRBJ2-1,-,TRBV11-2,TGTGCCAGCAGCTTAGGGGCTAGCGGGAGAGTCGATGAGCAGTTCTTC,CASSLGASGRVDEQFF
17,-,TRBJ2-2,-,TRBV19,TGTGCCAGTAGTATCCAGACAGAAACCATGAACACCGGGGAGCTGTTTTTT,CASSIQTETMNTGELFF
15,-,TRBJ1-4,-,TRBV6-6,TGTGCCAGCAGTTACCGGTGGGGGACTAATGAAAAACTGTTTTTT,CASSYRWGTNEKLFF
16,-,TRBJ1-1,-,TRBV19,TGTGCCAGTAGTAATGCAGGGGCTGGGGTGGACACTGAAGCTTTCTTT,CASSNAGAGVDTEAFF
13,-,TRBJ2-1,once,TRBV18,TGTGCCAGCTCACCGAACCAAAACAATGAGCAGTTCTTC,CASSPNQNNEQFF
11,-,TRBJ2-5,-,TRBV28,TGTGCCAGCAGTCCAGGGGAGACCCAGTACTTC,CASSPGETQYF
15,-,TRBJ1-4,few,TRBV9,TGTGCCAGCAGCGTAGCGGGAGTGACTAATGAAAAACTGTTTTTT,CASSVAGVTNEKLFF
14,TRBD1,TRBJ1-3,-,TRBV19,TGTGCCAGCCAACAGGGGTCTATCGGAAACACCATATATTTT,CASQQGSIGNTIYF
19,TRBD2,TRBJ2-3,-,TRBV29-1,TGCAGCGTTGTAGGATGGCGACTAGCGGGAGGGGCTAGCACAGATACGCAGTATTTT,CSVVGWRLAGGASTDTQYF
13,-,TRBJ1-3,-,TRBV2,TGTGCCAGCGATCCGGGCTCTGGAAACACCATATATTTT,CASDPGSGNTIYF
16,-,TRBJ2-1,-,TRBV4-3,TGCGCCAGCAGCCAAGATTTGGAAAAGACCTACAATGAGCAGTTCTTC,CASSQDLEKTYNEQFF
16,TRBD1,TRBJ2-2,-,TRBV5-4,TGTGCCAGCAGCTTGGCCCGGGACAGGAACACCGGGGAGCTGTTTTTT,CASSLARDRNTGELFF
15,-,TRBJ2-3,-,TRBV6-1,TGTGCCAGCAGGGTCGGGGGCCTCAGCACAGATACGCAGTATTTT,CASRVGGLSTDTQYF
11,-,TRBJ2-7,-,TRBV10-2,TGCGCCAGCAGTGGAACCCACGAGCAGTACTTC,CASSGTHEQYF
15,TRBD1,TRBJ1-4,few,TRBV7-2,TGTGCCAGCAGCCCTCGGACAGGAGGGGGTGAAAAACTGTTTTTT,CASSPRTGGGEKLFF
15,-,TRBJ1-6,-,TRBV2,TGTGCCAGCAGTGGAGGCAGGGGATCAGAGTCACCCCTCCACTTT,CASSGGRGSESPLHF